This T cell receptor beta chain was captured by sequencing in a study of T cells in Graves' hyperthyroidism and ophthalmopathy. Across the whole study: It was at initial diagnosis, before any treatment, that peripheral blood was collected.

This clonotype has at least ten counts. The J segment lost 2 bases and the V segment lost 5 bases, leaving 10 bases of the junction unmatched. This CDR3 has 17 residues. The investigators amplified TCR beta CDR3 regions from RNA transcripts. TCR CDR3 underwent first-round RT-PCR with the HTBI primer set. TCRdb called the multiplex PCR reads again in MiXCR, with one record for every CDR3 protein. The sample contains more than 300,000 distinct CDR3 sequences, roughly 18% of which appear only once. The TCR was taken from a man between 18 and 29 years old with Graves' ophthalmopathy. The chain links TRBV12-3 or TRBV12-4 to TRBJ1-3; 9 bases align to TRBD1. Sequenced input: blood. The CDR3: CASSLITGGAPGNTIYF. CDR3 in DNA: TGTGCCAGCAGTCTCATTACAGGGGGCGCGCCTGGAAACACCATATATTTT.